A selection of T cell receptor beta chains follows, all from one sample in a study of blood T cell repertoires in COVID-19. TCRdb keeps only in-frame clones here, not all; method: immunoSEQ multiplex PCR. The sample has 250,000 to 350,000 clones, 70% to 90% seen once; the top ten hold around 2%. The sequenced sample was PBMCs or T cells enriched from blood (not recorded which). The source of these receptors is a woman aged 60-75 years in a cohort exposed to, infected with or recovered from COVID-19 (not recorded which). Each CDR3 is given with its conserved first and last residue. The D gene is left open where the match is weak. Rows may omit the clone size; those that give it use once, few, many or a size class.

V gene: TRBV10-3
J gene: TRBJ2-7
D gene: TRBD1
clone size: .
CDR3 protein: CAISTTTDRGALYEQYF
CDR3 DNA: TGTGCCATCAGCACGACTACCGACAGGGGGGCGCTTTACGAGCAGTACTTC

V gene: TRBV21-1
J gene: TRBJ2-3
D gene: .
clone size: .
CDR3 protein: CRGTLAGDTDTQYF
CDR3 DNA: TGTAGGGGGACCCTAGCGGGAGACACAGATACGCAGTATTTT

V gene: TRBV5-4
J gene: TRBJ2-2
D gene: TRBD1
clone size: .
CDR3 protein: CASSLAQGARGTGELFF
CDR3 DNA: TGTGCCAGCAGCTTGGCGCAGGGGGCGCGCGGCACCGGGGAGCTGTTTTTT

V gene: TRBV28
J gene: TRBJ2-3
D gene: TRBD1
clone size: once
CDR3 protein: CASSFYRGSTDTQYF
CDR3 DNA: TGTGCCAGCAGTTTTTACAGGGGAAGCACAGATACGCAGTATTTT

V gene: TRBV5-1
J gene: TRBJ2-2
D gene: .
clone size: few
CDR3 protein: CASCVAGELFF
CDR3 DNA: TGCGCCAGTTGTGTCGCCGGGGAGCTGTTTTTT

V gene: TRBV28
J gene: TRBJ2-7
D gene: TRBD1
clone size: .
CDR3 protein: CASKGQGYEQYF
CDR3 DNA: TGTGCCAGTAAAGGACAGGGCTACGAGCAGTACTTC

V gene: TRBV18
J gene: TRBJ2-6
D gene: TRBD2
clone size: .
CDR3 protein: CASSQRDPSGANVLTF
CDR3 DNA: TGTGCCAGCTCACAGCGGGATCCAAGTGGGGCCAACGTCCTGACTTTC

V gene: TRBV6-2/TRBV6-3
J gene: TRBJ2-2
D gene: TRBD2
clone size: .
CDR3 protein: CASSLGGRGVGELFF
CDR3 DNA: TGTGCCAGCAGTTTGGGCGGGAGAGGTGTCGGGGAGCTGTTTTTT

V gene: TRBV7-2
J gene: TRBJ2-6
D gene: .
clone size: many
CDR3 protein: CASSLVPVVSGANVLTF
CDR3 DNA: TGTGCCAGCAGCTTAGTTCCTGTTGTATCTGGGGCCAACGTCCTGACTTTC

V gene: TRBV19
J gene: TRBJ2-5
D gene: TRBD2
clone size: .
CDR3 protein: CASSILGREQETQYF
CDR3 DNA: TGTGCCAGTAGTATCCTCGGGAGGGAGCAAGAGACCCAGTACTTC

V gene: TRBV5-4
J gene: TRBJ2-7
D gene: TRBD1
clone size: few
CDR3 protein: CASSPGDRDREQYF
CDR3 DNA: TGTGCCAGCAGCCCGGGGGACAGGGATCGCGAGCAGTACTTC

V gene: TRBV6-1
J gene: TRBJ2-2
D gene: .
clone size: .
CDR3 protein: CASSEAGTSLPGELFF
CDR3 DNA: TGTGCCAGCAGTGAGGCCGGGACATCTTTGCCCGGGGAGCTGTTTTTT

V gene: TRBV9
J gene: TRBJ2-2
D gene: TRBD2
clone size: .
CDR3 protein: CASSVTSGLNTGELFF
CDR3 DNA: TGTGCCAGCAGCGTGACTAGCGGGCTGAACACCGGGGAGCTGTTTTTT

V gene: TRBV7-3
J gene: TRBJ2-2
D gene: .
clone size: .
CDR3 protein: CASSLRSTGELFF
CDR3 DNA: TGTGCCAGCAGCTTACGGAGTACCGGGGAGCTGTTTTTT

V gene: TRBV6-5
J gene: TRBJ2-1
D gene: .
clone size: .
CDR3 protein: CASSFQAVTSYNEQFF
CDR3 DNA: TGTGCCAGCAGTTTTCAAGCGGTTACCTCCTACAATGAGCAGTTCTTC